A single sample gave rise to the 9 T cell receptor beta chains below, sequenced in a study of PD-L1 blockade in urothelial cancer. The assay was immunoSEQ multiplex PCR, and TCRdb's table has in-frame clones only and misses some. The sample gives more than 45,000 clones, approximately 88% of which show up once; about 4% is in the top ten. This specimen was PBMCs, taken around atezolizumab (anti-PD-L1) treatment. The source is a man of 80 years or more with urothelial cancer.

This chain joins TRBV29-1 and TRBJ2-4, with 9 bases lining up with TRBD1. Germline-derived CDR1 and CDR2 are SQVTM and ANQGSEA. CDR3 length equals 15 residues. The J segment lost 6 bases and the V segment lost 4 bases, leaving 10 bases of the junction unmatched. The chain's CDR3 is CSVVDYRGRGNIQYF. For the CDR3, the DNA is TGCAGCGTTGTGGATTACAGGGGGCGAGGAAACATTCAGTACTTC.

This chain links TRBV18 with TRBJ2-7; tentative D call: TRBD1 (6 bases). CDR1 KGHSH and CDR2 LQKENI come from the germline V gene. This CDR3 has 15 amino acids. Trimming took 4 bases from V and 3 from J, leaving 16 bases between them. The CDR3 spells CASSLTYGQFYEQYF. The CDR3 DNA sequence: TGTGCCAGCTCACTAACTTATGGACAGTTCTACGAGCAGTACTTC. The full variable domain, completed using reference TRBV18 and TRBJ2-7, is NAGVMQNPRHLVRRRGQEARLRCSPMKGHSHVYWYRQLPEEGLKFMVYLQKENIIDESGMPKERFSAEFPKEGPSILRIQQVVRGDSAAYFCASSLTYGQFYEQYFGPGTRLTVT.

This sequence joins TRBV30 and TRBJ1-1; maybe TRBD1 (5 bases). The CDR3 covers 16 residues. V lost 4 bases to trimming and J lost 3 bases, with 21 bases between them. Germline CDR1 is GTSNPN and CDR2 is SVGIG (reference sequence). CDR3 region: CAWIRLYPGGDTEAFF. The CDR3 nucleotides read TGTGCCTGGATTAGGCTTTACCCCGGGGGGGACACTGAAGCTTTCTTT.

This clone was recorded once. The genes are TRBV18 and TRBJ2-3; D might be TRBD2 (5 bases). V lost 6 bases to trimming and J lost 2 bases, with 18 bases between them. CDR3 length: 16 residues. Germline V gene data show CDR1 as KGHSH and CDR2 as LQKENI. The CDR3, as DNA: TGTGCCAGCTCCACCAGCTTGCCCGGGGTCACAGATACGCAGTATTTT. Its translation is CASSTSLPGVTDTQYF.

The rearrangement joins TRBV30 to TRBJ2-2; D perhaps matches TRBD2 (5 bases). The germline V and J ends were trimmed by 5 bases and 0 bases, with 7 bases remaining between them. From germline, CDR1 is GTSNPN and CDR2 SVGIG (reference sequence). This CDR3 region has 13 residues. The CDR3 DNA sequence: TGTGCCTGGGGACTCACGAACACCGGGGAGCTGTTTTTT. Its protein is CAWGLTNTGELFF. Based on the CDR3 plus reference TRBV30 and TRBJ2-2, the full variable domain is SQTIHQWPATLVQPVGSPLSLECTVEGTSNPNLYWYRQAAGRGLQLLFYSVGIGQISSEVPQNLSASRPQDRQFILSSKKLLLSDSGFYLCAWGLTNTGELFFGEGSRLTVL.

The CDR3 loop is CASSGRGGGDTQYF. The CDR3 nucleotides are TGTGCCAGCAGTGGGCGAGGGGGCGGAGATACGCAGTATTTT. The chain employs TRBV2 and TRBJ2-3; 7 nucleotides line up with TRBD1. From germline, CDR1 is SNHLY and CDR2 FYNNEI. This CDR3 is built from 14 residues. V shed 4 bases and J 5 bases; nucleotides not matched to a gene: 6.

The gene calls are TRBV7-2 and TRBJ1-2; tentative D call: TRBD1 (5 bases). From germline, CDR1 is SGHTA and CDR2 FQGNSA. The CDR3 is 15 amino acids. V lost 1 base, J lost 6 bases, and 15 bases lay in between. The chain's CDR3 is CASSLVQGTGDGYTF. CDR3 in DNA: TGTGCCAGCAGCTTAGTCCAGGGCACGGGGGATGGCTACACCTTC.

CDR3 DNA sequence: TGTGCCAGCATCCCAGCGCGCACAGATACGCAGTATTTT. This translates into CASIPARTDTQYF. V is TRBV6-1 and J is TRBJ2-3; D unclear. Germline V gives CDR1 MNHNS, CDR2 SASEGT. The CDR3 runs 13 residues. With 7 bases removed from V and 1 base from J, the gap between germline ends came to 9 bases.

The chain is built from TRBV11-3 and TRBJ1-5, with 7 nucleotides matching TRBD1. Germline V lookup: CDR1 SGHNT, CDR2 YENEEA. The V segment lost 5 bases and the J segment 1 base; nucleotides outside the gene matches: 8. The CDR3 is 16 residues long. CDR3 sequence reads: CASSTDREVSNQPQHF. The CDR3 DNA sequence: TGTGCCAGCAGCACCGACAGGGAGGTGAGCAATCAGCCCCAGCATTTT. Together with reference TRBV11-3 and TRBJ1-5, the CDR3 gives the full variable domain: EAGVVQSPRYKIIEKKQPVAFWCNPISGHNTLYWYLQNLGQGPELLIRYENEEAVDDSQLPKDRFSAERLKGVDSTLKIQPAELGDSAVYLCASSTDREVSNQPQHFGDGTRLSIL.